This T cell receptor (beta chain) was documented in a study of radiation and T cells in renal cell carcinoma. The method was immunoSEQ multiplex PCR; TCRdb's version includes in-frame clones alone and lacks a portion of them. The profile shows about 16,000 clones, about 50% of them singletons. Treatment denoted: 15 Gy SBRT to primary tumor, nephrectomy 4 weeks later. Nephrectomy followed 15 Gy stereotactic body radiation by 4 weeks. This clone appeared a single time. The antigen remains unidentified. Study-level findings and limits: Dominant CDR3 motifs were more common in irradiated tumors than controls.

The V and J ends lost 6 bases and 3 bases, in that order; junction bases with no gene match: 4. The CDR3 loop spans 13 amino acids. CDR1 and CDR2 (germline): ENHRY, SYGVKD. V and J are TRBV10-3 and TRBJ2-7; the match to TRBD2 covers 8 bases. The sequenced sample was tumor tissue, obtained from a patient whose treatment included radiotherapy and nephrectomy. The TCR comes from a woman aged 60-75 years with renal cell carcinoma. CDR3 nucleotide sequence: TGTGCCATCAGGCCGGGACTAGACTACGAGCAGTACTTC. The encoded protein is CAIRPGLDYEQYF.